These 12 T cell receptor beta chains were all obtained from the same sample, sequenced in a study of Ad26.COV2.S vaccination and SARS-CoV-2 variants. Only in-frame clones appear in the TCRdb table, and some are missing; sequencing was by immunoSEQ multiplex PCR. Found here are hundreds of thousands of clones, 90% of them singletons; the top ten hold more than 9%. Treatment denoted: some 20 received Ad26.COV2.S at low or high dose, single or two shots; roughly five received placebo; per-sample allocation not given. Specimens were obtained on day 63 following the first vaccine or placebo injection. This sample comprised peripheral blood, obtained in a trial of Ad26.COV2.S vaccine versus placebo. The receptors were gathered from a person aged 18-65 years who received the Ad26.COV2.S COVID-19 vaccine or a placebo.

The chain recombines TRBV30 with TRBJ2-3; D is unresolved. Germline V CDR1 and CDR2: GTSNPN, SVGIG (reference sequence). The CDR3 contains 13 residues. With 2 bases removed from V and 4 bases from J, the gap between germline ends came to 10 bases. CDR3 coding DNA: TGTGCCTGGAGTCGAAGTAAGGCAGATACGCAGTATTTT. Its translation is CAWSRSKADTQYF.

The chain couples TRBV6-5 to TRBJ2-5, with TRBD2 matching 12 bases. The germline V gene has CDR1 MNHEY and CDR2 SVGAGI. V lost 4 bases to trimming and J lost 4 bases; unmatched junction nucleotides: 7. This CDR3 is built from 16 residues. CDR3 amino acids: CASSSDGLAGIETQYF. For the CDR3, the DNA is TGTGCCAGCAGTTCTGACGGACTAGCGGGAATAGAGACCCAGTACTTC.

Only one count was recorded for this clone. This sequence joins TRBV3-1 (or the pseudogene TRBV3-2) and TRBJ2-7; 10 positions agree with TRBD1. V was pared by 6 bases and J by 7 bases, with 9 bases of the junction left unmatched. Germline values: CDR1 LGHDT, CDR2 YNNKEL (reference sequence). This CDR3 region has 14 residues. The DNA for the CDR3 is TGTGCCAGCAGTATCGGGACAGGGGTGGGAGAGCAGTACTTC. This translates into CASSIGTGVGEQYF.

The chain couples TRBV11-2 to TRBJ2-2, with D hard to call. Germline CDR1 is SGHAT and CDR2 is FQNNGV. V was cut by 5 bases and J by 4 bases, with 8 bases left in between. The CDR3 runs 13 residues. The CDR3 is CASSPRTTGELFF. The CDR3 region has the DNA TGTGCCAGCAGCCCCCGCACCACCGGGGAGCTGTTTTTT.

This chain joins TRBV28 and TRBJ1-4, with D uncertain. Trimming removed 5 bases at V and 6 bases at J, with 13 bases between. The CDR3 sequence is 14 residues long. Germline V gene lookup returns CDR1 MDHEN and CDR2 SYDVKM. The CDR3: CASSPHDLYEKLFF. The CDR3 bases are TGTGCCAGCAGTCCCCATGATTTATATGAAAAACTGTTTTTT.

For the CDR3, the DNA is TGTGCCAGCAGCTCTTTCAGCACAGATACGCAGTATTTT. Translated: CASSSFSTDTQYF. The chain links TRBV5-5 to TRBJ2-3; the D is unclear. The CDR3 has 13 amino acids. From germline, CDR1 is SGHKS and CDR2 YYEKEE (reference sequence). Trimming shortened V by 3 bases and J by 0 bases, and 5 bases separated the two germline ends.

This clone was counted a single time. This rearrangement joins TRBV11-2 to TRBJ1-6; TRBD1 might be the D (6 bases). Between the trimmed V and J ends, which lost 5 bases and 7 bases, there was a span of 9 bases. There are 13 residues in the CDR3. Germline V CDR1 and CDR2: SGHAT, FQNNGV. The CDR3 protein is CASSDRLNSPLHF. The CDR3 DNA sequence: TGTGCCAGCAGCGACAGGCTCAATTCACCCCTCCACTTT.

The genes are TRBV29-1 and TRBJ2-5; D not certain. V was pared by 3 bases and J by 1 base, with 9 bases between. Germline lookup yields CDR1 SQVTM and CDR2 ANQGSEA. CDR3 length: 13 amino acids. CDR3 bases: TGCAGCGTTGATCTGGGGATCCAAGAGACCCAGTACTTC. Translating gives CSVDLGIQETQYF. Full variable domain (remainder filled in from reference TRBV29-1 and TRBJ2-5): SAVISQKPSRDICQRGTSLTIQCQVDSQVTMMFWYRQQPGQSLTLIATANQGSEATYESGFVIDKFPISRPNLTFSTLTVSNMSPEDSSIYLCSVDLGIQETQYFGPGTRLLVL.

This clone is a singleton in its sample. The V gene is TRBV9, the J gene TRBJ2-3; 9 nucleotides agree with TRBD2. Germline-derived CDR1 and CDR2 are SGDLS and YYNGEE. V shed 4 bases and J 2 bases; nucleotides not matched to a gene: 8. CDR3 size: 16 residues. For the CDR3, the DNA is TGTGCCAGCAGCACTGGACTAGCGTGGTCCACAGATACGCAGTATTTT. It specifies CASSTGLAWSTDTQYF.

J is TRBJ1-5 and V is TRBV19; 7 bases line up with TRBD1. V trimming: 3 bases; J trimming: 3 bases; junction bases outside the gene matches: 11. Per germline, CDR1 LNHDA and CDR2 SQIVND (reference sequence). CDR3 length: 17 residues. The CDR3 DNA is TGTGCCAGTAGTATGGGGAACATACAGGGGTCCAATCAGCCCCAGCATTTT. As protein: CASSMGNIQGSNQPQHF.

This chain joins TRBV23-1 and TRBJ2-7; no clear D. TRBV23-1 carries the ORF label, with uncertain function. The V end lost 4 bases, the J end lost 7 bases, and 14 bases lay between the germline ends. The CDR3 is 13 amino acids. The CDR3 DNA reads TGCGCCAGCAGTCCTACCAAATCCTGGGAGCAGTACTTC. Protein product: CASSPTKSWEQYF.

This clone occurred once. The rearrangement joins TRBV7-2 to TRBJ2-5; D possibly corresponds to TRBD2 (6 bases). The CDR3 covers 15 residues. V lost 3 bases, J lost 0 bases, and 11 bases lay in between. From germline, CDR1 is SGHTA and CDR2 FQGNSA. The CDR3 loop is CASSFQGGDQETQYF. The CDR3 bases are TGTGCCAGCAGCTTCCAGGGCGGGGACCAAGAGACCCAGTACTTC.